A single sample gave rise to the 29 T cell receptor beta chains below, sequenced in a study of cytomegalovirus exposure and HLA in healthy donors. PCR primers comprised 60 Vbeta and 13 Jbeta primers. Clones were sequenced by immunoSEQ multiplex PCR, and TCRdb holds only the in-frame ones, with some missing. Here the sample spans about 150,000 clones, approximately 80% being singletons. Sample: PBMCs. The receptors originated from a male donor in good health and CMV-seronegative.

The chain has TRBV7-3 and TRBJ2-5; D might be TRBD1 (8 bases). CDR1 SGHTA and CDR2 FQGTGA come from the germline V gene. The V end was cut by 5 bases, the J end by 5 bases, with 15 bases between. CDR3 length: 14 residues. This chain's CDR3 is CASSIGQGGETQYF. The CDR3 DNA follows: TGTGCCAGCAGCATCGGACAGGGAGGGGAGACCCAGTACTTC.

This sequence joins TRBV2 and TRBJ2-5, with D perhaps matching TRBD1 (6 bases). CDR1 SNHLY and CDR2 FYNNEI come from the germline V gene. The V gene lost 6 bases and the J gene lost 2 bases, with 10 bases spanning the gap. The CDR3 totals 13 residues. This chain's CDR3 is CASSEDSQETQYF. The DNA for the CDR3 is TGTGCCAGCAGCGAGGACAGTCAAGAGACCCAGTACTTC.

This clone was observed once. The chain has TRBV7-9 and TRBJ1-3, with D unresolved. Germline-derived CDR1 and CDR2 are SEHNR and FQNEAQ (reference sequence). The V and J ends lost 5 bases and 5 bases respectively, with 4 bases between them. This CDR3 is 11 amino acids long. CDR3 nucleotides: TGTGCCAGCAGCCCCAGAAACACCATATATTTT. Translating gives CASSPRNTIYF.

The genes are TRBV5-1 and TRBJ2-7, with D tentatively TRBD1 (6 bases). The CDR3 covers 14 residues. The germline V gene encodes CDR1 SGHRS and CDR2 YFSETQ. V was trimmed by 4 bases and J by 0 bases, leaving 11 bases between them. CDR3 in DNA: TGCGCCAGCAGCCCACAGGGTGTCTCCTACGAGCAGTACTTC. Its translation: CASSPQGVSYEQYF.

The genes are TRBV21-1 and TRBJ1-1; the table's D call, TRBD1, was not checked against the DNA. TRBV21-1 is given as a pseudogene. CDR3 length equals 15 residues. The CDR3 sequence: CASSVRDRDLPEAFF. The CDR3 DNA follows: TGTGCCAGCAGCGTCCGGGACAGGGACCTTCCTGAAGCTTTCTTT.

The chain links TRBV10-2 to TRBJ2-1; D unclear. Trimming stripped 4 bases from V and 5 bases from J, with 9 bases between. The CDR3 covers 13 residues. Germline V CDR1 and CDR2: WSHSY, SAAADI. CDR3 residues: CASSVAAHNEQFF. The CDR3 DNA is TGCGCCAGCAGTGTTGCGGCCCACAATGAGCAGTTCTTC.

This chain uses TRBV12-5 with TRBJ2-1; 11 bases fit TRBD2. The CDR3 has 16 residues. Germline trimming cut 6 bases from V and 1 base from J; bases unmatched to any gene: 5. Germline V CDR1 and CDR2: LGHNT, FRNRAP. CDR3 in amino acids: CASGKGLAVSYNEQFF. CDR3 sequence (DNA): TGTGCTAGTGGGAAGGGACTAGCGGTATCCTACAATGAGCAGTTCTTC.

The chain uses TRBV14 and TRBJ1-4; D call uncertain. V was clipped by 1 base and J by 8 bases, with 8 bases between them. Per germline, CDR1 SGHDN and CDR2 FVKESK. The CDR3 is 13 amino acids. The CDR3 spells CASSQGRAEKLFF. The CDR3 coding sequence is TGTGCCAGCAGCCAAGGTCGCGCCGAAAAACTGTTTTTT.

The chain recombines TRBV14 with TRBJ1-3; D is ambiguous. This CDR3 region has 14 residues. Germline values: CDR1 SGHDN, CDR2 FVKESK. V lost 2 bases to trimming and J lost 3 bases, with 8 bases between them. The CDR3 DNA reads TGTGCCAGCAGCCAAAATCTCTTTGGAAACACCATATATTTT. This gives the protein CASSQNLFGNTIYF.

The genes are TRBV11-2 and TRBJ2-7, with D hard to call. The V gene's germline CDR1 is SGHAT and CDR2 FQNNGV. The V gene lost 1 base and the J gene lost 3 bases, with 7 bases spanning the gap. This CDR3 has 13 residues. CDR3 loop: CASSLGQIYEQYF. Written as DNA, the CDR3 is TGTGCCAGCAGCTTAGGCCAGATCTACGAGCAGTACTTC.

In nucleotides, the CDR3 is TGTGCCAGCATGAGAGGACTACATGAGCAGTTCTTC. This sequence encodes CASMRGLHEQFF. The chain uses TRBV6-5 and TRBJ2-1, with a weak D call TRBD2 (6 bases). Germline CDR1 MNHEY, CDR2 SVGAGI. The CDR3 is 12 residues long. V was clipped by 7 bases and J by 8 bases, with 12 bases between them.

The genes are TRBV9 and TRBJ2-3, with D possibly matching TRBD2 (5 bases). The germline CDR1 and CDR2 sequences are SGDLS and YYNGEE. Trimming took off 5 bases at V and 1 base at J, with 8 bases between the two ends. This CDR3 spans 13 amino acids. CDR3 loop: CASRDSGTDTQYF. The DNA for the CDR3 is TGTGCCAGCAGGGACTCCGGCACAGATACGCAGTATTTT. Looking up the rest from reference TRBV9 and TRBJ2-3 gives the full variable domain: DSGVTQTPKHLITATGQRVTLRCSPRSGDLSVYWYQQSLDQGLQFLIQYYNGEERAKGNILERFSAQQFPDLHSELNLSSLELGDSALYFCASRDSGTDTQYFGPGTRLTVL.

This clone was counted between two and nine times. The rearrangement uses TRBV14 and TRBJ1-4; D unclear. Germline CDR1 is SGHDN and CDR2 is FVKESK. The CDR3 consists of 16 residues. The ends were cut back, 1 base at V and 7 bases at J, with 16 bases in the middle. CDR3 sequence (DNA): TGTGCCAGCAGCCAAGCCCGTGAGGAACTAGGTGAAAAACTGTTTTTT. Translating it yields CASSQAREELGEKLFF.

This clone was seen a handful of times. The CDR3 DNA reads as TGTGCCAGCAGCTTGAGACAGGGGAGAGGCGCCGGGGAGCTGTTTTTT. Translated: CASSLRQGRGAGELFF. V gene TRBV9 combines with J gene TRBJ2-2, with 8 bases fitting TRBD1. The ends lost 4 bases at V and 6 bases at J; junction bases unmatched: 11. Germline V CDR1 and CDR2: SGDLS, YYNGEE. The CDR3 has 16 amino acids. Looking up the rest from reference TRBV9 and TRBJ2-2 gives the full variable domain: DSGVTQTPKHLITATGQRVTLRCSPRSGDLSVYWYQQSLDQGLQFLIQYYNGEERAKGNILERFSAQQFPDLHSELNLSSLELGDSALYFCASSLRQGRGAGELFFGEGSRLTVL.

The V gene is TRBV19, the J gene TRBJ2-6; 9 nucleotides agree with TRBD1. Germline V gene lookup returns CDR1 LNHDA and CDR2 SQIVND (reference sequence). The CDR3 totals 18 residues. The ends lost 3 bases at V and 1 base at J; junction bases unmatched: 7. CDR3 residues: CASSISGQGRSGANVLTF. CDR3 in DNA: TGTGCCAGTAGTATCTCCGGACAGGGGCGTTCTGGGGCCAACGTCCTGACTTTC.

The V gene is TRBV5-4, the J gene TRBJ2-1; 7 positions agree with TRBD2. The junction had 9 bases not matched to a gene; V was cut back by 0 bases and J by 0 bases. This CDR3 contains 18 residues. Looked up from germline, CDR1 is SGHNT and CDR2 is YYREEE (reference sequence). This CDR3 is CASSLGTGGGVSYNEQFF. For the CDR3, the DNA is TGTGCCAGCAGCTTGGGTACGGGGGGTGGGGTCTCCTACAATGAGCAGTTCTTC.

This clone was observed a handful of times. The chain combines TRBV14 with TRBJ2-3; unclear D gene. V lost 0 bases, J lost 6 bases, and 7 bases lay in between. This CDR3 comprises 13 residues. Germline-derived CDR1 and CDR2 are SGHDN and FVKESK. The CDR3 is CASSQDLRDTQYF. The CDR3 DNA reads as TGTGCCAGCAGCCAAGACCTGCGGGATACGCAGTATTTT.

The chain combines TRBV21-1 with TRBJ2-7; TRBD2, the table's D call, was not compared with the DNA. TRBV21-1 is a recognized pseudogene. The CDR3 is made up of 17 amino acids. The CDR3 is CASSNGRIAGGPYEQYF. CDR3 bases: TGTGCCAGCAGCAATGGCCGCATAGCGGGAGGGCCCTACGAGCAGTACTTC.

Note on this clone: A junction boundary mismatches the germline segment, possibly from a read error. The V gene is TRBV7-9, the J gene TRBJ2-2, with TRBD1 identical over 7 bases. This CDR3 comprises 17 residues. Germline values: CDR1 SEHNR, CDR2 FQNEAQ (reference sequence). CDR3 loop: CSSSLPTGEANTGELFF. CDR3 DNA: TGTTCCAGCAGCTTACCTACAGGGGAAGCGAACACCGGGGAGCTGTTTTTT.

The rearrangement joins TRBV9 to TRBJ2-2; D possibly corresponds to TRBD1 (5 bases). The germline V gene has CDR1 SGDLS and CDR2 YYNGEE. The CDR3 sequence is 16 residues long. The V gene lost 3 bases and the J gene lost 4 bases, with 16 bases spanning the gap. CDR3 loop: CASSAYPVRGTGELFF. The CDR3 DNA reads as TGTGCCAGCAGCGCCTACCCGGTTAGGGGCACCGGGGAGCTGTTTTTT. Together with reference TRBV9 and TRBJ2-2, the CDR3 gives the full variable domain: DSGVTQTPKHLITATGQRVTLRCSPRSGDLSVYWYQQSLDQGLQFLIQYYNGEERAKGNILERFSAQQFPDLHSELNLSSLELGDSALYFCASSAYPVRGTGELFFGEGSRLTVL.

J is TRBJ1-4 and V is TRBV25-1; perhaps TRBD1 as D (5 bases). There are 11 residues in the CDR3. Germline loops: CDR1 MGHDK, CDR2 SYGVNS. Trimming removed 6 bases at V and 12 bases at J, with 11 bases between. The CDR3 DNA is TGTGCCAGCAGAGACAGCCAGGAACTGTTTTTT. Translated, it gives CASRDSQELFF.

A few counts support this clone. V is TRBV2 and J is TRBJ1-2; 8 bases are a match to TRBD1. The J segment lost 4 bases and the V segment lost 5 bases, leaving 6 bases of the junction unmatched. The length of the CDR3 is 14 residues. Germline values: CDR1 SNHLY, CDR2 FYNNEI. CDR3 DNA sequence: TGTGCCAGCAGTACACAGGGGGTTGCCTATGGCTACACCTTC. This codes for CASSTQGVAYGYTF.

Comment on this clone: Sequence at one end of the junction differs from germline and may be a read error. V gene TRBV7-9 combines with J gene TRBJ2-3, with TRBD1 as a possible D gene (6 bases). Germline assignment: CDR1 SEHNR and CDR2 FQNEAQ (reference sequence). The CDR3 contains 15 residues. The CDR3 DNA follows: TGTTCCAGCAGCTTGGACAGCCTTAGCACAGATACGCAGTATTTT. Its protein product is CSSSLDSLSTDTQYF.

In DNA form, the CDR3 reads TGTGCCAGCAGCACACTACGGGGGGCGCTAGCCAAAAACATTCAGTACTTC. It encodes CASSTLRGALAKNIQYF. The chain has TRBV11-2 and TRBJ2-4; D might be TRBD2 (7 bases). With 5 bases removed from V and 0 bases from J, the gap between germline ends came to 17 bases. There are 17 residues in the CDR3. Germline loops: CDR1 SGHAT, CDR2 FQNNGV.

The table lists this clone with many counts. The chain combines TRBV5-1 with TRBJ2-1; D ambiguous. Germline V gene sequence: CDR1 SGHRS, CDR2 YFSETQ. V was pared by 0 bases and J by 7 bases, with 8 bases between. This CDR3 contains 13 residues. The CDR3 DNA follows: TGCGCCAGCAGCTTGGGAGTCAAGAATGAGCAGTTCTTC. Amino acids: CASSLGVKNEQFF.

The CDR3 protein is CATRKALDRMNQPQHF. The CDR3 bases are TGTGCCACCAGAAAAGCCTTGGACAGGATGAATCAGCCCCAGCATTTT. The genes are TRBV15 and TRBJ1-5; 7 bases line up with TRBD1. V trimming: 6 bases; J trimming: 4 bases; junction bases outside the gene matches: 12. Per the germline V gene, CDR1 is LNHNV and CDR2 is YYDKDF (reference sequence). The CDR3 is 16 amino acids.

V gene TRBV7-2 combines with J gene TRBJ1-1, with unresolved D. Trimming stripped 7 bases from V and 0 bases from J, with 9 bases between. CDR3 length: 13 residues. The germline V gene encodes CDR1 SGHTA and CDR2 FQGNSA. The CDR3, as DNA: TGTGCCAGCACCCTATCGTTGAACACTGAAGCTTTCTTT. Amino acid sequence: CASTLSLNTEAFF.

The J gene is TRBJ2-1, the V gene TRBV7-3; 13 bases are shared with TRBD2. Germline values: CDR1 SGHTA, CDR2 FQGTGA. V lost 1 base and J lost 0; bases outside the gene matches: 21. This CDR3 has 24 amino acids. The CDR3 is CASSLSRRVNMGLAGPSSYNEQFF. CDR3 nucleotides: TGTGCCAGCAGCTTAAGTCGAAGGGTTAACATGGGACTAGCGGGGCCAAGCTCCTACAATGAGCAGTTCTTC.

The chain employs TRBV18 and TRBJ2-7; 8 positions match TRBD1. V shed 2 bases and J 2 bases; nucleotides not matched to a gene: 5. Germline V gene data show CDR1 as KGHSH and CDR2 as LQKENI. This CDR3 comprises 15 residues. CDR3 residues: CASSPGQGAAYEQYF. The CDR3, as DNA: TGTGCCAGCTCACCAGGGCAGGGGGCTGCCTACGAGCAGTACTTC. Drawing the rest from reference TRBV18 and TRBJ2-7, the complete variable domain is NAGVMQNPRHLVRRRGQEARLRCSPMKGHSHVYWYRQLPEEGLKFMVYLQKENIIDESGMPKERFSAEFPKEGPSILRIQQVVRGDSAAYFCASSPGQGAAYEQYFGPGTRLTVT.